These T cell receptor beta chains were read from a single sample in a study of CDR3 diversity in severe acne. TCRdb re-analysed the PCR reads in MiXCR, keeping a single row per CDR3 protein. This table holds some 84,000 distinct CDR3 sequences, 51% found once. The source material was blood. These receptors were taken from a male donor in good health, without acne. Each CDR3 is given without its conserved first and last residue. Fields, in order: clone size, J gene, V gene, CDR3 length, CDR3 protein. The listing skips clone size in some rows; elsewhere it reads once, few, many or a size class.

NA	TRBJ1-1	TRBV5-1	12	ASRPGHLNTEAF
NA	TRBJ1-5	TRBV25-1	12	ASSSGFLNQPQH
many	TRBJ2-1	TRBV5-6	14	ASSWGPEGGANEQF
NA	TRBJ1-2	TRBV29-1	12	SVEKTVGGYGYT
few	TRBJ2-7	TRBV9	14	ASSPAPASGRYEQY
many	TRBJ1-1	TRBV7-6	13	ASSFSGGSGGGTF
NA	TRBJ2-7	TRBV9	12	ASSTSTSSYEQY
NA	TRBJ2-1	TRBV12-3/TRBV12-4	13	ASSPPGERGDEQF
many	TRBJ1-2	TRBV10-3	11	AISGSSPYGYT
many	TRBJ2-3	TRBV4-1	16	ASLRIAGGPYPTDTQY
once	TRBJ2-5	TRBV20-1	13	SAPGTGEIQETQY
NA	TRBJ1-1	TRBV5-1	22	ASSPGPSYGYTFGSGQGGTEAF
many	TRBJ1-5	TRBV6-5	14	ASAAAGSIHNQPQH
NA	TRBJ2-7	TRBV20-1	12	SARTGTGNYEQY
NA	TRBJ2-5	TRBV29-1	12	SVEGTPIQETRY
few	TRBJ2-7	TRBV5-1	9	ASGAGLEQY
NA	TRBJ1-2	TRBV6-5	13	ASSQGQNPNYGYT
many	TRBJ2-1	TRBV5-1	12	ASSPGGRANEQF
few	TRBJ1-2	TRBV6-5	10	ASSYSGHGYT
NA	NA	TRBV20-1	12	SAAGTGSTYEQY
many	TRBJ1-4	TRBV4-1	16	ASSQDEDRARFGEKLF
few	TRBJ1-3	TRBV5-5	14	ASSSLGQGAGNTIY
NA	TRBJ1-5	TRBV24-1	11	ATSEPGVETQH
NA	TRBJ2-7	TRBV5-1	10	ASSRGQGEQY
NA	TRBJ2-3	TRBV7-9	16	ASSWDRDRGTQRDTQY
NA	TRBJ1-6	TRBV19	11	ASRRGGESPLH
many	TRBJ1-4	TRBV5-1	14	ASSLSQTGYGEKLF
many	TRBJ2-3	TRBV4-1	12	ASSQGAGRDTQY
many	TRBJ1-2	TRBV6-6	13	ASSQALLNTGGYT
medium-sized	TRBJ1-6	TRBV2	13	ASSDRQFYNSPLH
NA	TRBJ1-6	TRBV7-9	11	ASSLLEGSSFH
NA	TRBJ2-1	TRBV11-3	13	ASSRGLALYNEQF
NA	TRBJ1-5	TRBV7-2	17	ASSTSGLAGTQLNQPQH
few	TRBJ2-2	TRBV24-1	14	ATSDLGAHGAGELF
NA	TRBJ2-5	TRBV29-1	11	SVGDRVGKTQY
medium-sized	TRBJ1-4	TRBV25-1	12	ASSRGPYSEKLF
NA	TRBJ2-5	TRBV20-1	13	SAVPGTGIGETQY
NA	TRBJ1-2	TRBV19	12	ASNIAQRPYGYT
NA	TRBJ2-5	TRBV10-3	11	AISGGDMRTQY
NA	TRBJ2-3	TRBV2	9	ASGLTDTQY
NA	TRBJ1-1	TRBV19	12	ASSIPGAGTEAF
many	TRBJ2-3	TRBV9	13	ASSVGGSATDTQY
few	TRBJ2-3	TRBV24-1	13	ATGRGGNMGDTQY
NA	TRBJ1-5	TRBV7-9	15	ASSLILGQDRGQPQH
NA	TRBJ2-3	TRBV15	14	ATSRDRAGGEDTQY
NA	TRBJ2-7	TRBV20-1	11	SARGGNDYEQY
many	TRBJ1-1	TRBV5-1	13	ASSLGPGGPPEAF
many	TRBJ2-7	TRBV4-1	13	ASSPVGGRGYEQY
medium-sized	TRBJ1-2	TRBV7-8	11	ASSLTANYGYT
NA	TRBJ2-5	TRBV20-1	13	SARGWRSEQETQC
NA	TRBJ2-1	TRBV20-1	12	SAVAGGSYNEQF
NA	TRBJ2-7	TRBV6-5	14	ASTLRGGTGNYEQY
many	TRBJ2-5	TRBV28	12	ASRSTGTRETQY
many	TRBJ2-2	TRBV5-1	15	ASSQDPGQGMTGELF
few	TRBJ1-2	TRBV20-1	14	SANTQSGSPPVRYT
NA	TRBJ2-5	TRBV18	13	ASSPFIGQQETQY
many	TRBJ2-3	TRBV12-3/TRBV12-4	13	ASIPGGPSTDTQY
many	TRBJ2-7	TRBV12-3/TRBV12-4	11	ASQAPGGPEQY
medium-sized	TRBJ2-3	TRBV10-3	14	AISPLTGTTANTQY